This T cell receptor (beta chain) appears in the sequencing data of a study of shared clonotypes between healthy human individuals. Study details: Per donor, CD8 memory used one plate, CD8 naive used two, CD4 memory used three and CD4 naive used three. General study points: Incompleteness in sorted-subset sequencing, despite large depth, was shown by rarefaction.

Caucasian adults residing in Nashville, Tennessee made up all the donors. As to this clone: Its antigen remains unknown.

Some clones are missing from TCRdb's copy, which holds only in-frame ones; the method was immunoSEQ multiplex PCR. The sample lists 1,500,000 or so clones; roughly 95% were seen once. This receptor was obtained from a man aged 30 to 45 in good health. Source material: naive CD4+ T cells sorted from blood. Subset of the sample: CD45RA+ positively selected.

As DNA, the CDR3 is TGTGCCAGCAGATCGGGACAGGGGAACACCGGGGAGCTGTTTTTT. Translating gives CASRSGQGNTGELFF. The V call is TRBV5-4, the J call TRBJ2-2; 9 nucleotides agree with TRBD1. The CDR3 totals 15 residues. V was pared by 5 bases and J by 1 base, with 3 bases of the junction left unmatched. Germline CDR1 SGHNT, CDR2 YYREEE (reference sequence).